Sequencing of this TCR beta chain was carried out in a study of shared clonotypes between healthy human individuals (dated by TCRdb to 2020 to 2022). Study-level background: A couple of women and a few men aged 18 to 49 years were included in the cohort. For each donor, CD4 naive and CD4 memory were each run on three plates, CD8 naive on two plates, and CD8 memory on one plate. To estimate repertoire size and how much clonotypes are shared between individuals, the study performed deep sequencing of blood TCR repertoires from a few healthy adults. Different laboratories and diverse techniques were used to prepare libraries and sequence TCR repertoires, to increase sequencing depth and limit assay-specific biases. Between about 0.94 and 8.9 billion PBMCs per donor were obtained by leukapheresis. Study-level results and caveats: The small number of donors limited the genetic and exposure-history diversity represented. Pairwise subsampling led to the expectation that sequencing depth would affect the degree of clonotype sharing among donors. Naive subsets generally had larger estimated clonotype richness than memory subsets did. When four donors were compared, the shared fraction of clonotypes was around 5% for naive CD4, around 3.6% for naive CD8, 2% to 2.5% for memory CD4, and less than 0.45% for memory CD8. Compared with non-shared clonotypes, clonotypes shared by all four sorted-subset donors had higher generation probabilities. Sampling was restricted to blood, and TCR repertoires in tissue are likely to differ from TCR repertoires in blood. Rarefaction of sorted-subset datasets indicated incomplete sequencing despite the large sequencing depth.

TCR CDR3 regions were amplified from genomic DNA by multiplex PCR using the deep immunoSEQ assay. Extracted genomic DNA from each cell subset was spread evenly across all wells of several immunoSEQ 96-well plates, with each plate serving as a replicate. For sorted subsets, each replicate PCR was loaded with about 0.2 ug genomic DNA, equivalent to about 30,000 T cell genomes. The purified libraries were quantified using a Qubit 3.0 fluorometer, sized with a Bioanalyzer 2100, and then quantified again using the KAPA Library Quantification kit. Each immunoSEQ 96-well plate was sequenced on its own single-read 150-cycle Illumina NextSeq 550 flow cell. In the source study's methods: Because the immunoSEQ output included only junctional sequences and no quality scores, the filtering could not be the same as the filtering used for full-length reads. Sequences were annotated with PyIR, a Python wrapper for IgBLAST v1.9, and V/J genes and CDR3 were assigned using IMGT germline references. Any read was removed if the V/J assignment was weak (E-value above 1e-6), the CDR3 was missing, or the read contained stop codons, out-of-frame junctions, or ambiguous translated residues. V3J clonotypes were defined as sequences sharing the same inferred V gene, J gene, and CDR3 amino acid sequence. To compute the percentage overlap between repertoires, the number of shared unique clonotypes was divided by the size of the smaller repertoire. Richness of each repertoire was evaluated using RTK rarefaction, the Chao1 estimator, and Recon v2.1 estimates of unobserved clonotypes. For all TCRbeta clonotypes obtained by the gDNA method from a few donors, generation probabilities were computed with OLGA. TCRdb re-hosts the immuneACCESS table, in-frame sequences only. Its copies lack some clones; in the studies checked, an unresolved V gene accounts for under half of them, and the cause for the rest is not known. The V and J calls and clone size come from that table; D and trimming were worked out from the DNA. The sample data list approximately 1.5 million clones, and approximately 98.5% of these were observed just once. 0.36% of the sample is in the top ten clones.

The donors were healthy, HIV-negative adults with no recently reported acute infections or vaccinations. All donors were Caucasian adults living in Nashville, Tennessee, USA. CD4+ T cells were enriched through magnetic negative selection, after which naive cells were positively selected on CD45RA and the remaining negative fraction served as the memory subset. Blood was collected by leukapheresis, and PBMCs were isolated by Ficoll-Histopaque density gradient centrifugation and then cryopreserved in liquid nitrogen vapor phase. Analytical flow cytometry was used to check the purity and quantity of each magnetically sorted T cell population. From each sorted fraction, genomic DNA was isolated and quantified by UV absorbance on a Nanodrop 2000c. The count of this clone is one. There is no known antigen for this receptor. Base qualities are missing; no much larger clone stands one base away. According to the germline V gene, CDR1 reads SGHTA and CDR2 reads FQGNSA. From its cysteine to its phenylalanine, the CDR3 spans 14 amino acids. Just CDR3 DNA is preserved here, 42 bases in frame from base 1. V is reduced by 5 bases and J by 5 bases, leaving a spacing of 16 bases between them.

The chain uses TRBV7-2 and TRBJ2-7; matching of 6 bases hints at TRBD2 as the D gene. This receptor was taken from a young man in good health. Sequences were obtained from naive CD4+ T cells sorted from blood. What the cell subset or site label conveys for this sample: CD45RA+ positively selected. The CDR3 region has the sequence CASSPYGGSHEQYF. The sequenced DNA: TGTGCCAGCAGCCCATACGGGGGTTCCCACGAGCAGTACTTC.